This T cell receptor (beta chain) was identified in a study of blood T cell repertoires in COVID-19. Trimming pared 2 bases from V and 5 bases from J, leaving 9 bases between. Germline CDR1 and CDR2: MDHEN and SYDVKM. The CDR3 runs to 13 residues. TCRdb's copy holds only in-frame clones and misses some; the assay was immunoSEQ multiplex PCR. The data contain roughly 250,000 clones, around 84% of them singletons. The rearrangement uses TRBV28 and TRBJ2-5; no clear D gene. Sequenced material: PBMCs or T cells enriched from blood (not recorded which). The receptor's source is a woman aged 45-65 years who had recovered from COVID-19. The CDR3: CASSLGQTETQYF. DNA of the CDR3: TGTGCCAGCAGTTTAGGCCAAACGGAGACCCAGTACTTC.